This T cell receptor beta chain is from a study of shared clonotypes between healthy human individuals. Overall study findings and caveats: Sequencing depth was expected to influence donor clonotype sharing. Across a handful of donors, naive CD4 shared approximately 4.5%, naive CD8 over 3%, memory CD4 approximately 2.5%, memory CD8 around 0.36%. Limited genetic and exposure-history diversity came from having few donors.

The repertoire was sequenced with immunoSEQ multiplex PCR; TCRdb's copy has only in-frame clones and lacks some. The sample holds some 200,000 clones, roughly 91% seen once. In germline, CDR1 is SEHNR, CDR2 FQNEAQ (reference sequence). The CDR3 has 12 amino acids. J was trimmed by 6 bases and V by 5 bases; bases with no gene match: 3. Of note for this clone: Its cognate antigen is unknown.

The rearrangement uses TRBV7-9 and TRBJ2-7, with 8 bases matching TRBD2. The source of this sequence is a woman aged 25 to 39 in good health. Sequencing was done on a sample of naive CD4+ T cells sorted from blood. Subset described: CD45RA+ positively selected. The CDR3 here is CASSKGLVEQYF. CDR3 nucleotides: TGTGCCAGCAGCAAGGGACTAGTCGAGCAGTACTTC.